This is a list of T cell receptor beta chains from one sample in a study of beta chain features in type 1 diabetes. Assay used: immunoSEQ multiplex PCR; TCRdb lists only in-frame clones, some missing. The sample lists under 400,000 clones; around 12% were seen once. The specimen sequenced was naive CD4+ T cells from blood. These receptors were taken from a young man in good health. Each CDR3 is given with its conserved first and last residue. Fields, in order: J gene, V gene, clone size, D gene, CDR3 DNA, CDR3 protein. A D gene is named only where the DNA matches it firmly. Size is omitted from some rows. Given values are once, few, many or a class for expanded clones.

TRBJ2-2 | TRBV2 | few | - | TGTGCCAGCAGGGCAGGGCCCGGGGAGCTGTTTTTT | CASRAGPGELFF
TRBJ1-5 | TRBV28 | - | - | TGTGCCAGCACCCACCCGGGGATCCAGCCCCAGCATTTT | CASTHPGIQPQHF
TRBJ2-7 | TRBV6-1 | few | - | TGTGCCAGCAGTGAAGGGACAGTGAGCTCCTACGAGCAGTACTTC | CASSEGTVSSYEQYF
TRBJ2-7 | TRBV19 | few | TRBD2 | TGTGCCAGTAGTATCAGCCACGCCGAGCGGGGAGGGGTGGGCTACGAGCAGTACTTC | CASSISHAERGGVGYEQYF
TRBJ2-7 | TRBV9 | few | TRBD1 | TGTGCCAGCAGCGCGGGACAGGGAGGGTACGAGCAGTACTTC | CASSAGQGGYEQYF
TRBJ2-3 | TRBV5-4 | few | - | TGTGCCAGCAGCTTGGCCAGGGCCAACACAGATACGCAGTATTTT | CASSLARANTDTQYF
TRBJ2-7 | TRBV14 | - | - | TGTGCCAGCAGCCAAGATTGGGGGCCGCCGTACGAGCAGTACTTC | CASSQDWGPPYEQYF
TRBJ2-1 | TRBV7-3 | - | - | TGTGCCAGCAGCTTAACACGGGGCTCCTACAATGAGCAGTTCTTC | CASSLTRGSYNEQFF
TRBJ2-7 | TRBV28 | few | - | TGTGCCAGCAGCCGGACGCCGGGGAATGGGTACGAGCAGTACTTC | CASSRTPGNGYEQYF
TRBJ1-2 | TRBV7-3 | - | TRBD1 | TGTGCCAGCAGCTCGGGACAGGGAGGGGGCTACACCTTC | CASSSGQGGGYTF
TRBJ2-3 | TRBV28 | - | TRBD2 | TGTGCCAGCCAACTAGCGGGAGTTATAGATACGCAGTATTTT | CASQLAGVIDTQYF
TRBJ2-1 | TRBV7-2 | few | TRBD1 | TGTGCCAGCAGTTCCGGGACAGGGACGTCCAATGAGCAGTTCTTC | CASSSGTGTSNEQFF
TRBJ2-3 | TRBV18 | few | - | TGTGCCAGCTCACCACCGTCCGAGGATACGCAGTATTTT | CASSPPSEDTQYF
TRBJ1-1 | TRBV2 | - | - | TGTGCCAGCAGTGACAGGGAGAACACTGAAGCTTTCTTT | CASSDRENTEAFF
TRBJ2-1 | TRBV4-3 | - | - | TGCGCCAGCAGCCAAGTGTGGGGGGGGCGCCACAATGAGCAGTTCTTC | CASSQVWGGRHNEQFF
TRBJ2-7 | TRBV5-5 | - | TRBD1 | TGTGCCAGCAGCCCGTGGGACAGACCATTTAGCGAGCAGTACTTC | CASSPWDRPFSEQYF
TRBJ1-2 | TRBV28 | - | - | TGTGCCAGCAGTTTAATGGAGAGCGGCTACACCTTC | CASSLMESGYTF
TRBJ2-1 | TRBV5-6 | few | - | TGTGCCAGCAGCCAATCCGTTTTCAGGGGCGCAGACAATGAGCAGTTCTTC | CASSQSVFRGADNEQFF
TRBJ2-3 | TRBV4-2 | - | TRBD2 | TGTGCCAGCAGCCAGCGACTAGCGGGAGAGTTGGATACGCAGTATTTT | CASSQRLAGELDTQYF
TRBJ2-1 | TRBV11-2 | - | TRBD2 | TGTGCCAGCAGAAGCCAAAGCGGGGGCCTAGAGAATGAGCAGTTCTTC | CASRSQSGGLENEQFF
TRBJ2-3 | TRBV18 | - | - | TGTGCCAGCTCACCCTCTGGCACAGATACGCAGTATTTT | CASSPSGTDTQYF
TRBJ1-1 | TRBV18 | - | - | TGTGCCAGCTCACCTCAGGCCCAGAACACTGAAGCTTTCTTT | CASSPQAQNTEAFF
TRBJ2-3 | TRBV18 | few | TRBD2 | TGTGCCAGCTCACCGGGAGGGAATGCAGATACGCAGTATTTT | CASSPGGNADTQYF
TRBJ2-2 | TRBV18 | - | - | TGTGCCAGCTCACTGGGCCGGTTGAACACCGGGGAGCTGTTTTTT | CASSLGRLNTGELFF
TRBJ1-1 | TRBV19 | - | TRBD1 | TGTGCCAGTAGTTCCACAGGGGACACTGAAGCTTTCTTT | CASSSTGDTEAFF
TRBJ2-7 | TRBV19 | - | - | TGTGCCAGTAGTTCCCGTGCAGGGGGGTCCTACGAGCAGTACTTC | CASSSRAGGSYEQYF
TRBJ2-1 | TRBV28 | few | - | TGTGCCAGCGGGGATGGGGGGAGCTCCTACAATGAGCAGTTCTTC | CASGDGGSSYNEQFF
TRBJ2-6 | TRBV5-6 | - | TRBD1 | TGTGCCAGCAGTTTTAAAACGGGACAGAGTCGATATAGGGCCAACGTCCTGACTTTC | CASSFKTGQSRYRANVLTF
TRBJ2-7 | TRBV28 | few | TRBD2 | TGTGCCAGCAGTTTAGCGGGGGGTCCCTACGAGCAGTACTTC | CASSLAGGPYEQYF
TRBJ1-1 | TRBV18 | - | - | TGTGCCAGCTCACCACCGAGCGTAGGGGTTGAAGCTTTCTTT | CASSPPSVGVEAFF
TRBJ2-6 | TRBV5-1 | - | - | TGCGCCAGCAGCTCGCGGAGGGACAGCATCTCTGGGGCCAACGTCCTGACTTTC | CASSSRRDSISGANVLTF
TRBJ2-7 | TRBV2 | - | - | TGTGCCAGCAGTGGGCAGGGCTACGAGCAGTACTTC | CASSGQGYEQYF
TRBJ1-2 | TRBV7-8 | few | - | TGTGCCAGCAGCCCTGGAAAATCGGGAGTTGATGGCTACACCTTC | CASSPGKSGVDGYTF
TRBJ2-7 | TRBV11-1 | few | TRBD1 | TGTGCCAGCAGTTTCGACAGGGGAGGTGAGCAGTACTTC | CASSFDRGGEQYF
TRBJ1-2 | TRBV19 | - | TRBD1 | TGTGCCAGTAGTGGGACAGGCGCTAACTATGGCTACACCTTC | CASSGTGANYGYTF
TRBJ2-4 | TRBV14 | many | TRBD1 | TGTGCCAGCAGCAGGACAGGGGTTGGAAACATTCAGTACTTC | CASSRTGVGNIQYF
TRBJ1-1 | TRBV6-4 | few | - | TGTGCCAGCAGTTCTGAACACGGAGTAGCGGAAGCTTTCTTT | CASSSEHGVAEAFF
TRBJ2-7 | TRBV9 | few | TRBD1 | TGTGCCAGCAGCGTAGACGGACAGGGTCCCGAGCAGTACTTC | CASSVDGQGPEQYF
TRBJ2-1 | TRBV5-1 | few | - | TGCGCCAGCAGCCCGGGAAATTGGGCCTCGGCGGAGCAGTTCTTC | CASSPGNWASAEQFF
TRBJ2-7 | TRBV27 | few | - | TGTGCCAGCAGTTTAGTGTCCCAAGCTATCTACGAGCAGTACTTC | CASSLVSQAIYEQYF
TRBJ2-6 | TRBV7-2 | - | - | TGTGCCAGCAGCTCCGTCTACAGCTCTGGGGCCAACGTCCTGACTTTC | CASSSVYSSGANVLTF
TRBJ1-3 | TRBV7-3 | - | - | TGTGCCAGCAGCGCCGGGGGTGGAAACACCATATATTTT | CASSAGGGNTIYF
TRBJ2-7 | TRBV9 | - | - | TGTGCCAGCAGCGTCGAACTAGTCTCCTACGAGCAGTACTTC | CASSVELVSYEQYF
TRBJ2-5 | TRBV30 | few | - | TGTGCCTGGAGTGTACTAGATGATCCCCAAGAGACCCAGTACTTC | CAWSVLDDPQETQYF
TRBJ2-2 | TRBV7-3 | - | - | TGTGCCAGCAGCCGCGGGGAGAACACCGGGGAGCTGTTTTTT | CASSRGENTGELFF
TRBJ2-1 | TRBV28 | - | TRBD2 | TGTGCCAGCAGTAGGCTCGAGGGAGGGTCCTACAATGAGCAGTTCTTC | CASSRLEGGSYNEQFF
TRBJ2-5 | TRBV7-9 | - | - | TGTGCCAGCAAGCTTATTGGAGAGACCCAGTACTTC | CASKLIGETQYF
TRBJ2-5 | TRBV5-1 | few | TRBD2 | TGCGCCAGCAGCTTGGGGGGACTCCCGGGGGGAGAGACCCAGTACTTC | CASSLGGLPGGETQYF
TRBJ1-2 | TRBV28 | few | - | TGTGCCAGCAGCCCCCCTGGGCAACCTAACTATGGCTACACCTTC | CASSPPGQPNYGYTF
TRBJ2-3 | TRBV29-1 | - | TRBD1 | TGCAGCGTTGACCCGGGACAGTTCACAGATACGCAGTATTTT | CSVDPGQFTDTQYF
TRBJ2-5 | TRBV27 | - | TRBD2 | TGTGCCAGCAGTTTATCGTTGCGCGGGGGGCAAGAGACCCAGTACTTC | CASSLSLRGGQETQYF
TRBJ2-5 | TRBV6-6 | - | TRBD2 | TGTGCCAGCAGTTGGGGGGGGGAAGAGACCCAGTACTTC | CASSWGGEETQYF
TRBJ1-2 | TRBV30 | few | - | TGTGCCTGGAGAGCAGGGGCTAGGGGTGGCTACACCTTC | CAWRAGARGGYTF
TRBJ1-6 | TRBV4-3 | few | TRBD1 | TGCGCCAGCAGCCAAGAGACAGGGGGAGGATTTTCACCCCTCCACTTT | CASSQETGGGFSPLHF
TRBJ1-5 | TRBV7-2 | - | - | TGTGCCAGCAGCTTACTTGGTTTTACGGGTCAGCCCCAGCATTTT | CASSLLGFTGQPQHF
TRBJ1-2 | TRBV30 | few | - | TGTGCCTGGAGCCTAGGGACTTCAAACTATGGCTACACCTTC | CAWSLGTSNYGYTF
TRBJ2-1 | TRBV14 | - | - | TGTGCCAGCAGCCAAGGGCAGGGCAACTACAATGAGCAGTTCTTC | CASSQGQGNYNEQFF